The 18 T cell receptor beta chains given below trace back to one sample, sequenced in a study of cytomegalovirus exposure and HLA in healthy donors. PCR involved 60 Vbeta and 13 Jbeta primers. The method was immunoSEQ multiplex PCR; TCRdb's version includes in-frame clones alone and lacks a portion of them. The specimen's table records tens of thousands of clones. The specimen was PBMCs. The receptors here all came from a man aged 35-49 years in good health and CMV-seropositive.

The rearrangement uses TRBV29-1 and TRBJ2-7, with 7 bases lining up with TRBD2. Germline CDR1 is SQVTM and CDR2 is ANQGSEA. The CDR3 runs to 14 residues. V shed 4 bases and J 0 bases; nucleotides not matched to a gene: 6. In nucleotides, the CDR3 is TGCAGCGTTGCTAGCGGAGTTAGCTCCTACGAGCAGTACTTC. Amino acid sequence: CSVASGVSSYEQYF.

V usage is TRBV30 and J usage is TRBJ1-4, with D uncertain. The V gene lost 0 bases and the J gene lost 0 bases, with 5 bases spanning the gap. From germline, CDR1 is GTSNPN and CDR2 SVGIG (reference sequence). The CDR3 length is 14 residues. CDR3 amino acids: CAWSVSATNEKLFF. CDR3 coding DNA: TGTGCCTGGAGTGTCTCTGCAACTAATGAAAAACTGTTTTTT.

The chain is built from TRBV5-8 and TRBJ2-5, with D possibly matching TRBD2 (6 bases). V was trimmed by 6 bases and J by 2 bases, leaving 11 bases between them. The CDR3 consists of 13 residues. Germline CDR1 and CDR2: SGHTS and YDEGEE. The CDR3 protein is CASNRGSQETQYF. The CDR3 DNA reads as TGTGCCAGCAACCGGGGGTCTCAAGAGACCCAGTACTTC. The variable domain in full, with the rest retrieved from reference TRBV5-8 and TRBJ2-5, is EAGVTQSPTHLIKTRGQQATLRCSPISGHTSVYWYQQALGLGLQFLLWYDEGEERNRGNFPPRFSGRQFPNYSSELNVNALELEDSALYLCASNRGSQETQYFGPGTRLLVL.

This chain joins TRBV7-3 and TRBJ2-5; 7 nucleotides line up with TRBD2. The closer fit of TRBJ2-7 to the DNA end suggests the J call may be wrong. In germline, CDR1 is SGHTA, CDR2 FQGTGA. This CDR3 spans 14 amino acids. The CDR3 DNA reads TGTGCCAGCAGCCCCAAAGCGGGACCCTACGAGCAGTACTTC. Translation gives CASSPKAGPYEQYF.

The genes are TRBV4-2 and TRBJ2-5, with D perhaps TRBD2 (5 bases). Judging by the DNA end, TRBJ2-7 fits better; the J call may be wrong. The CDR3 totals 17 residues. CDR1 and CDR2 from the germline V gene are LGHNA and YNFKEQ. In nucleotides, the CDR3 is TGTGCCAGCAGCCAAGAGCACCGGGGAATTCCTACCTACGAGCAGTACTTC. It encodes CASSQEHRGIPTYEQYF.

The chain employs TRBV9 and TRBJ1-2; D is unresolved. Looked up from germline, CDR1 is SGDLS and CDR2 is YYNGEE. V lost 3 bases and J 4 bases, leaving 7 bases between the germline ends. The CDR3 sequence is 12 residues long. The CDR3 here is CASSAGLYGYTF. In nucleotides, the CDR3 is TGTGCCAGCAGCGCAGGACTCTATGGCTACACCTTC.

This CDR3 reads CASSLDYEQYF. In nucleotides, the CDR3 is TGTGCCAGCAGCTTAGACTACGAGCAGTACTTC. The V call is TRBV7-6, the J call TRBJ2-5, with no clear D. The DNA end is more similar to TRBJ2-7, so the J call may be wrong. The germline V gene has CDR1 SGHVS and CDR2 FNYEAQ. The CDR3 length is 11 residues.

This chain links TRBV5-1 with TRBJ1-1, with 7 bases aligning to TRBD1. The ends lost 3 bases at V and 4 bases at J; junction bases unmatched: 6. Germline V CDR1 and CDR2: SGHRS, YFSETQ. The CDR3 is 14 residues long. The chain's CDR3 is CASSSMTGSTEAFF. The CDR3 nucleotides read TGCGCCAGCAGCTCAATGACAGGGAGCACTGAAGCTTTCTTT.

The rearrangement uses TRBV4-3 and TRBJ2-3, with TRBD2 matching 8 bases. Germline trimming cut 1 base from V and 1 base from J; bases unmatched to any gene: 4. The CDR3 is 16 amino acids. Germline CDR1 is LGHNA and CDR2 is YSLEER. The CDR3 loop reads CASSQGSGDRTDTQYF. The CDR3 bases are TGCGCCAGCAGCCAAGGTAGCGGGGATCGCACAGATACGCAGTATTTT.

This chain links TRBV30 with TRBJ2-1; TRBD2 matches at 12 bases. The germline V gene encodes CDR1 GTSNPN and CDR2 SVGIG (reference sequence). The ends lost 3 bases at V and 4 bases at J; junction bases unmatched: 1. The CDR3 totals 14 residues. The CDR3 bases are TGTGCCTGGAGGGGGACTAGCGGGTACAATGAGCAGTTCTTC. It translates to CAWRGTSGYNEQFF.

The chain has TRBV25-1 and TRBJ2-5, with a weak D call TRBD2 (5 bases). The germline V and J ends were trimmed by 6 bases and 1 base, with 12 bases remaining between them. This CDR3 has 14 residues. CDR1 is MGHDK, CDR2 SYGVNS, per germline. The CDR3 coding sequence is TGTGCCAGCAGCCCGCCGGGAACCCAAGAGACCCAGTACTTC. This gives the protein CASSPPGTQETQYF.

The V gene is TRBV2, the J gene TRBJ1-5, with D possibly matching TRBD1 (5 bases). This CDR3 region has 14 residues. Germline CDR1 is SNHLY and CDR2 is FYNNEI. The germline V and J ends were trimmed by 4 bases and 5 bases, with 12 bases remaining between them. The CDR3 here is CASSGEGAYQPQHF. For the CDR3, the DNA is TGTGCCAGCAGTGGGGAAGGGGCGTATCAGCCCCAGCATTTT.

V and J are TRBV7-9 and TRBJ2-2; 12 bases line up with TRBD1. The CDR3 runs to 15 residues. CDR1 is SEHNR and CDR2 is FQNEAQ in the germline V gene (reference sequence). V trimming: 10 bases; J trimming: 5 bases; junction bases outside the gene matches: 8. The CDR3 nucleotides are TGTGCCAACCCACAGGGACAGGGGGCGACCGGGGAGCTGTTTTTT. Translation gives CANPQGQGATGELFF.

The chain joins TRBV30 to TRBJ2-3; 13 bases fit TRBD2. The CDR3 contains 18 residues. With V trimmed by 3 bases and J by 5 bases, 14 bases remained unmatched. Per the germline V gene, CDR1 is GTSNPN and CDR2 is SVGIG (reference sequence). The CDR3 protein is CAWRGTTGLAGSVDTQYF. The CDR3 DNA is TGTGCCTGGAGGGGAACAACGGGACTAGCGGGATCAGTAGATACGCAGTATTTT.

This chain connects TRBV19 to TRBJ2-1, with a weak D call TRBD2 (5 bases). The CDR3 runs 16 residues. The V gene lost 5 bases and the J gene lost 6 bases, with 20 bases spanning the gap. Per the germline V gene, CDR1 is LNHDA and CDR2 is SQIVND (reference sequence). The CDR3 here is CASSGLTGNVGNEQFF. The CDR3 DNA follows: TGTGCCAGTAGTGGTTTAACGGGGAATGTTGGCAATGAGCAGTTCTTC.

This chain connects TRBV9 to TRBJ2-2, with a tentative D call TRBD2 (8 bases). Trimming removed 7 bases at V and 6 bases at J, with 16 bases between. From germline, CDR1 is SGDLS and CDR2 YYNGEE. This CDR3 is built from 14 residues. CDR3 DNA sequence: TGTGCCAGCGGCATTAGCGGGACAGCCGGGGAGCTGTTTTTT. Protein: CASGISGTAGELFF.

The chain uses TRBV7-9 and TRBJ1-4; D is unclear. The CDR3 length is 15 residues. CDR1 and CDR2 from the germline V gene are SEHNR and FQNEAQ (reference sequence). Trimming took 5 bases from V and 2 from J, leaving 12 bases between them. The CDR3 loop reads CASSLGGGTNEKLFF. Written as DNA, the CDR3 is TGTGCCAGCAGCCTAGGCGGAGGGACTAATGAAAAACTGTTTTTT.

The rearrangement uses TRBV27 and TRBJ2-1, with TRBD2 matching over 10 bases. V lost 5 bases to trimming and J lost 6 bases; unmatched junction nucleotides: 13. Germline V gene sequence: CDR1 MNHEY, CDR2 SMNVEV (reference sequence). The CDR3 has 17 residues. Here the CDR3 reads CASSPISSGRAGNEQFF. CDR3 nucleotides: TGTGCCAGCAGTCCCATCTCCAGCGGGAGGGCTGGCAATGAGCAGTTCTTC.